This T cell receptor (beta chain) was observed in a study of blood T cells in healthy people across ages. Broader study findings: Long-lived donors carried more naive CD4+ cells and greater diversity than aged donors. Measured against age, TCR beta diversity per million T cells decreased in a roughly linear manner.

Primed by a sample-barcoded 5' primer and a J-beta primer mix, a second PCR proceeded for 7 to 11 cycles. TCRdb recomputed calls from the 5' RACE reads with MiXCR, one row per CDR3 protein. The profile shows under 750,000 distinct CDR3 sequences, less than 60% of them singletons. Trimming took 4 bases from V and 6 from J, leaving 20 bases between them. Germline assignment: CDR1 SGHRS and CDR2 YFSETQ. The CDR3 spans 16 residues. This clonotype was picked up a small number of times. Its cognate antigen is unknown. The J gene is TRBJ2-1, the V gene TRBV5-1; the D call may be TRBD1 or TRBD2 (5 bases each). The sample taken for sequencing was blood. The receptor was derived from an older man in good health. The CDR3: CASSRGTNTRGNEQFF. DNA for the CDR3: TGCGCCAGCAGCCGAGGGACCAATACTAGGGGCAATGAGCAGTTCTTC. Full variable domain (rest looked up from reference TRBV5-1 and TRBJ2-1): KAGVTQTPRYLIKTRGQQVTLSCSPISGHRSVSWYQQTPGQGLQFLFEYFSETQRNKGNFPGRFSGRQFSNSRSEMNVSTLELGDSALYLCASSRGTNTRGNEQFFGPGTRLTVL.